One sample yielded the 25 T cell receptor beta chains listed below, sequenced in a study of blood T cell repertoires in COVID-19. Sequenced by immunoSEQ multiplex PCR; TCRdb stores in-frame clones only, minus some. This sample carries approximately 230,000 clones, around 90% of them seen once, and the ten largest clones take approximately 2%. Sequencing used PBMCs or T cells enriched from blood (not recorded which). The receptors stem from a woman between 18 and 29 years old who had recovered from COVID-19.

This sequence joins TRBV4-3 and TRBJ1-5, with unresolved D. Germline V lookup: CDR1 LGHNA, CDR2 YSLEER. V lost 0 bases, J lost 5 bases, and 8 bases lay in between. There are 14 residues in the CDR3. For the CDR3, the DNA is TGCGCCAGCAGCCAAGATGTACAGTATCAGCCCCAGCATTTT. It encodes CASSQDVQYQPQHF.

J is TRBJ1-6 and V is TRBV7-9; 8 nucleotides line up with TRBD1. Germline CDR1 is SEHNR and CDR2 is FQNEAQ (reference sequence). The CDR3 totals 17 residues. Trimming at V came to 0 bases and at J to 6 bases, leaving 7 bases not matched to a gene. DNA for the CDR3: TGTGCCAGCAGCTTAGCGGCGTTGACAGGGGCTAATTCACCCCTCCACTTT. Its protein is CASSLAALTGANSPLHF. Variable domain in full (rest from reference TRBV7-9 and TRBJ1-6): DTGVSQNPRHKITKRGQNVTFRCDPISEHNRLYWYRQTLGQGPEFLTYFQNEAQLEKSRLLSDRFSAERPKGSFSTLEIQRTEQGDSAMYLCASSLAALTGANSPLHFGNGTRLTVT.

This clone showed up just once. V gene TRBV19 combines with J gene TRBJ2-1, with TRBD1 matching 9 bases. J lost 9 bases, V lost 4 bases, and 7 bases had no gene match. The length of the CDR3 is 14 residues. The germline CDR1 and CDR2 sequences are LNHDA and SQIVND (reference sequence). The CDR3 region is CASSTGQGNGEQFF. For the CDR3, the DNA is TGTGCCAGTAGTACGGGACAGGGTAACGGTGAGCAGTTCTTC.

The chain carries TRBV4-2 and TRBJ2-5, with TRBD2 identical over 7 bases. CDR1 and CDR2 from the germline V gene are LGHNA and YNFKEQ. Trimming cost V 0 bases and J 2 bases; bases outside gene matches: 12. The CDR3 extends over 18 amino acids. CDR3 coding DNA: TGTGCCAGCAGCCAAGACCCTCCGGTTGCGGGGGTACAAGAGACCCAGTACTTC. Residues: CASSQDPPVAGVQETQYF.

J is TRBJ2-1 and V is TRBV4-2; 7 bases fit TRBD2. Germline assignment: CDR1 LGHNA and CDR2 YNFKEQ. The CDR3 contains 14 residues. After removal of 0 bases from V and 9 bases from J, the junction contained 5 bases not matched to a gene. The CDR3 loop reads CASSQDGRAVEQFF. CDR3 coding DNA: TGTGCCAGCAGCCAAGATGGGAGGGCTGTTGAGCAGTTCTTC.

This chain uses TRBV19 with TRBJ2-2; TRBD1 matches 7 bases. Looked up from germline, CDR1 is LNHDA and CDR2 is SQIVND (reference sequence). V lost 5 bases and J lost 5; bases outside the gene matches: 5. The CDR3 has 14 residues. CDR3 coding DNA: TGTGCCAGTAGTCGTACAGGGGAAACCGGGGAGCTGTTTTTT. Protein sequence: CASSRTGETGELFF.

V usage is TRBV27 and J usage is TRBJ1-2, with 9 nucleotides matching TRBD1. This CDR3 contains 17 residues. The germline V gene has CDR1 MNHEY and CDR2 SMNVEV (reference sequence). V was clipped by 1 base and J by 4 bases; unmatched bases: 10. Here the CDR3 DNA reads TGTGCCAGCAGTTTATATGGTATCGGGGACAGGGTCTATGGCTACACCTTC. The encoded protein is CASSLYGIGDRVYGYTF.

The J gene is TRBJ2-7, the V gene TRBV11-2; D perhaps matches TRBD2 (5 bases). Germline CDR1 is SGHAT and CDR2 is FQNNGV. V was trimmed by 3 bases and J by 5 bases, leaving 14 bases between them. There are 14 residues in the CDR3. The CDR3 DNA is TGTGCCAGCAGCTTGGAGGTAGTAAACCACGAGCAGTACTTC. Translating it yields CASSLEVVNHEQYF.

The CDR3: CATSLQGAGNTGELFF. The CDR3 DNA follows: TGTGCCACCAGCCTACAGGGGGCGGGGAACACCGGGGAGCTGTTTTTT. The rearrangement uses TRBV24-1 and TRBJ2-2; 9 nucleotides line up with TRBD1. CDR3 length: 16 amino acids. Trimming removed 7 bases from V and 1 base from J; junction bases left unmatched: 6. CDR1 KGHDR and CDR2 SFDVKD come from the germline V gene.

This rearrangement joins TRBV15 to TRBJ2-3; 10 bases are a match to TRBD2. In germline, CDR1 is LNHNV, CDR2 YYDKDF (reference sequence). Losses at the gene ends were 5 bases for V and 2 bases for J; bases not matched to a gene: 4. The CDR3 length is 15 residues. As DNA, the CDR3 is TGTGCCACCAGCGCCGGACTAGCGGACACAGATACGCAGTATTTT. Its protein product is CATSAGLADTDTQYF.

V usage is TRBV10-3 and J usage is TRBJ2-2, with D possibly being TRBD2 (5 bases). The CDR3 length is 13 residues. Germline CDR1 ENHRY, CDR2 SYGVKD. V lost 7 bases, J lost 5 bases, and 11 bases lay in between. CDR3: CAINERRTGELFF. The CDR3 DNA follows: TGTGCCATCAACGAGCGGAGGACCGGGGAGCTGTTTTTT.

J is TRBJ1-1 and V is TRBV18; D is uncertain. Between the trimmed V and J ends, which lost 4 bases and 3 bases, there was a span of 12 bases. The CDR3 has 14 amino acids. Looked up from germline, CDR1 is KGHSH and CDR2 is LQKENI. For the CDR3, the DNA is TGTGCCAGCTCACGAGCCGTTAGTGACACTGAAGCTTTCTTT. This sequence encodes CASSRAVSDTEAFF.

The V and J genes are TRBV10-3 and TRBJ2-1, with D possibly matching TRBD1 (5 bases). The CDR3 runs 14 residues. Germline V gene data show CDR1 as ENHRY and CDR2 as SYGVKD. Trimming pared 7 bases from V and 0 bases from J, leaving 10 bases between. The CDR3 DNA sequence: TGTGCCATCACCGATGACAGCTCCTACAATGAGCAGTTCTTC. Its translation is CAITDDSSYNEQFF.

The chain uses TRBV11-3 and TRBJ2-5, with D possibly matching TRBD1 (6 bases). Germline V gene lookup returns CDR1 SGHNT and CDR2 YENEEA. Trimming left V 2 bases short and J 9 bases short, with 19 bases between. The CDR3 runs 15 residues. CDR3 bases: TGTGCCAGCAGCTTAAGTGCAGGGGCGAAGATTTCCCAGTACTTC. Translating gives CASSLSAGAKISQYF.

The chain has TRBV14 and TRBJ1-4; D ambiguous. This CDR3 region has 14 residues. Between the trimmed V and J ends, which lost 2 bases and 4 bases, there was a span of 8 bases. The germline gives CDR1 SGHDN, CDR2 FVKESK. This CDR3 is CASSQFPVNEKLFF. The CDR3 region has the DNA TGTGCCAGCAGCCAATTTCCGGTTAATGAAAAACTGTTTTTT. The entire variable domain, with the rest obtained from reference TRBV14 and TRBJ1-4, is as follows: EAGVTQFPSHSVIEKGQTVTLRCDPISGHDNLYWYRRVMGKEIKFLLHFVKESKQDESGMPNNRFLAERTGGTYSTLKVQPAELEDSGVYFCASSQFPVNEKLFFGSGTQLSVL.

The CDR3: CASSLGTVANEQFF. The DNA for the CDR3 is TGTGCCAGCAGCTTAGGCACGGTAGCGAATGAGCAGTTCTTC. The chain carries TRBV13 and TRBJ2-1, with a weak D call TRBD2 (5 bases). V was clipped by 0 bases and J by 7 bases, with 10 bases between them. Germline CDR1 reads PRHDT; CDR2 reads FYEKMQ (reference sequence). CDR3 size: 14 residues.

This chain uses TRBV3-1 (or the pseudogene TRBV3-2) with TRBJ1-6; D might be TRBD1 (6 bases). Germline V gives CDR1 LGHDT, CDR2 YNNKEL (reference sequence). V lost 6 bases to trimming and J lost 9 bases, with 21 bases between them. This CDR3 spans 16 amino acids. The chain's CDR3 is CASSQRGGIKTSPLHF. DNA of the CDR3: TGTGCCAGCAGTCAAAGAGGGGGAATTAAGACTTCACCCCTCCACTTT.

This chain connects TRBV10-3 to TRBJ1-2; TRBD1 matches at 7 bases. This CDR3 spans 14 amino acids. V shed 0 bases, J shed 5 bases, and the junction held 3 bases outside the gene matches. Per the germline V gene, CDR1 is ENHRY and CDR2 is SYGVKD. The CDR3 nucleotides read TGTGCCATCAGTGAGTCGGACAGGACATATGGCTACACCTTC. Translating it yields CAISESDRTYGYTF.

The rearrangement joins TRBV6-5 to TRBJ1-2; a possible D gene is TRBD1 (5 bases). CDR1 is MNHEY and CDR2 is SVGAGI in the germline V gene. Trimming cost V 6 bases and J 8 bases, with 19 bases left between them. The CDR3 contains 14 residues. The CDR3 sequence: CASRRGGAAGGYTF. The CDR3 coding sequence is TGTGCCAGCAGGCGAGGAGGGGCGGCGGGGGGCTACACCTTC.

This clone was counted a single time. The gene calls are TRBV12-3 or TRBV12-4 and TRBJ1-3; D is uncertain. V was cut by 0 bases and J by 8 bases, with 5 bases left in between. This CDR3 is built from 12 residues. DNA for the CDR3: TGTGCCAGCAGTTTAGCGGGAGACACCATATATTTT. This sequence encodes CASSLAGDTIYF.

The chain couples TRBV5-4 to TRBJ1-4; D gene uncertain. Germline V gene data show CDR1 as SGHNT and CDR2 as YYREEE (reference sequence). This CDR3 is 13 amino acids long. V was pared by 2 bases and J by 2 bases, with 4 bases between. The chain's CDR3 is CASSFPTNEKLFF. CDR3 DNA: TGTGCCAGCAGCTTCCCGACTAATGAAAAACTGTTTTTT.

The V call is TRBV9, the J call TRBJ2-1, with D tentatively TRBD2 (6 bases). The V gene's germline CDR1 is SGDLS and CDR2 YYNGEE. V was shortened by 4 bases and J by 4 bases, with 15 bases between the two germline ends. This CDR3 comprises 15 residues. CDR3 amino acids: CASSTRDSLYNEQFF. CDR3 in DNA: TGTGCCAGCAGCACTCGGGACTCTCTATACAATGAGCAGTTCTTC.

This chain links TRBV7-3 with TRBJ2-1; D remains unclear. Between the trimmed V and J ends, which lost 8 bases and 8 bases, there was a span of 13 bases. The CDR3 length is 12 residues. The germline V gene has CDR1 SGHTA and CDR2 FQGTGA. The CDR3 region is CASGSVMDEQFF. The CDR3 DNA follows: TGTGCCAGCGGTTCAGTGATGGATGAGCAGTTCTTC.

This chain joins TRBV6-5 and TRBJ2-3, with 10 bases aligning to TRBD1. J was trimmed by 14 bases and V by 2 bases; bases with no gene match: 4. In germline, CDR1 is MNHEY, CDR2 SVGAGI. CDR3 size: 12 residues. This CDR3 is CASSYADRGRYF. DNA for the CDR3: TGTGCCAGCAGTTACGCCGACAGGGGGCGGTATTTT.

The chain links TRBV7-9 to TRBJ2-7; possibly TRBD2 for D (6 bases). The germline V and J ends were trimmed by 8 bases and 3 bases, with 20 bases remaining between them. Germline values: CDR1 SEHNR, CDR2 FQNEAQ (reference sequence). The CDR3 extends over 15 amino acids. The CDR3 spells CASAWGTALNYEQYF. CDR3 bases: TGTGCCAGCGCTTGGGGGACTGCATTAAACTACGAGCAGTACTTC. The whole variable domain, filled in from reference TRBV7-9 and TRBJ2-7, reads DTGVSQNPRHKITKRGQNVTFRCDPISEHNRLYWYRQTLGQGPEFLTYFQNEAQLEKSRLLSDRFSAERPKGSFSTLEIQRTEQGDSAMYLCASAWGTALNYEQYFGPGTRLTVT.